Below, 4 T cell receptor beta chains from the same sample are listed, as sequenced in a study of T cells in Graves' hyperthyroidism and ophthalmopathy. TCR beta CDR3 regions were amplified from RNA transcripts. The HTBI primer set drove a first-round RT-PCR of the TCR CDR3. Using its own MiXCR run on the multiplex PCR reads, TCRdb lists one record per CDR3 protein. The repertoire holds nearly 110,000 distinct CDR3 sequences, roughly 15% seen once, with 42% in the top ten. The specimen sequenced was blood. All receptors derive from a woman aged 45-65 years with Graves' hyperthyroidism.

Ten or more counts support this clonotype. This chain links TRBV28 with TRBJ2-3, with D perhaps matching TRBD2 (6 bases). The V end lost 5 bases, the J end lost 2 bases, and 14 bases lay between the germline ends. This CDR3 spans 15 amino acids. The germline gives CDR1 MDHEN, CDR2 SYDVKM. The CDR3, as DNA: TGTGCCAGCAGTCTTCCTAGCGCGATCACAGATACGCAGTATTTT. Encoded protein: CASSLPSAITDTQYF.

At least ten counts were recorded for this clonotype. The chain uses TRBV5-1 and TRBJ1-1; D is undetermined. The germline V gene encodes CDR1 SGHRS and CDR2 YFSETQ. CDR3 length: 12 residues. V lost 5 bases to trimming and J lost 0 bases, with 5 bases between them. CDR3 coding DNA: TGCGCCAGCAGACAGATGAACACTGAAGCTTTCTTT. Its translation: CASRQMNTEAFF.

This clonotype was found many times. The chain uses TRBV11-2 and TRBJ2-4; D possibly uses TRBD1 or TRBD2 (6 bases each). The V gene's germline CDR1 is SGHAT and CDR2 FQNNGV. V was clipped by 1 base and J by 3 bases, with 13 bases between them. The CDR3 covers 16 residues. The CDR3 bases are TGTGCCAGCAGCTTAGGACAACAGGGAGGCAAAAACATTCAGTACTTC. This gives the protein CASSLGQQGGKNIQYF. Full variable domain (rest looked up from reference TRBV11-2 and TRBJ2-4): EAGVAQSPRYKIIEKRQSVAFWCNPISGHATLYWYQQILGQGPKLLIQFQNNGVVDDSQLPKDRFSAERLKGVDSTLKIQPAKLEDSAVYLCASSLGQQGGKNIQYFGAGTRLSVL.

This clonotype was detected ten times or more. A read error is possible here, since a much larger clone lies one base away. The V gene is TRBV20-1, the J gene TRBJ2-1; 10 positions agree with TRBD1. Germline lookup yields CDR1 DFQATT and CDR2 SNEGSKA (reference sequence). This CDR3 spans 14 amino acids. Written as DNA, the CDR3 is TGCAGTGCAACCCCGGGACAGGGGAGCAATGAGCAGCTCTTC. Amino acids: CSATPGQGSNEQLF.